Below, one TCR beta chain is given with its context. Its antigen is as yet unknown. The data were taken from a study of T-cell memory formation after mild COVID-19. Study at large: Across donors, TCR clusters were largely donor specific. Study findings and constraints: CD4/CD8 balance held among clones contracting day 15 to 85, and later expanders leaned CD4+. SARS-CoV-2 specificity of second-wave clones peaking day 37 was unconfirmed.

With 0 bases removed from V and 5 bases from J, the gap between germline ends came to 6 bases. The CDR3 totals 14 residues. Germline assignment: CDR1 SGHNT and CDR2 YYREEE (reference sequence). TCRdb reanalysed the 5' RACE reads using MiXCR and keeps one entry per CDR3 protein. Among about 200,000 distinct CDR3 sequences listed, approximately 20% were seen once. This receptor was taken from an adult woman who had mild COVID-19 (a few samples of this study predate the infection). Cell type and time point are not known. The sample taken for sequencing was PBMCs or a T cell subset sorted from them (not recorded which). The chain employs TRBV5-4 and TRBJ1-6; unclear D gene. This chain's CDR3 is CASSLVGNNSPLHF. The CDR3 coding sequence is TGTGCCAGCAGCTTGGTGGGGAATAATTCACCCCTCCACTTT.